This T cell receptor beta chain stems from a study of CD8+CD57+ T cells in acquired aplastic anemia (dated by TCRdb to 2017 to 2018). For context, the study as a whole: A mean of approximately 2.9 ug of DNA, ranging from roughly 0.2 to 27.4 ug, was extracted from sorted CD4+ and CD8+ cells. CD8+CD57+ expansion was defined as a frequency above the mean frequency observed in healthy subjects.

The germline V gene specifies MRHNA as CDR1 and SNTAGT as CDR2. The CDR3 runs 14 residues from the cysteine to the phenylalanine. Here the CDR3 DNA is all that survives: 42 bases in frame from base 1. The junction carries 13 bases between V and J, which are trimmed by 0 bases and 10 bases respectively. Overall study outcomes, separate from this receptor: Although 25 to 30 CD8+ CDR3 sequences were shared by patients and controls, these sequences appeared highly expressed in patients and within the immunodominant clones of patients. CD8+ Simpson's diversity did not differ significantly between patients and healthy controls (P=0.060).

Expansion of CD8+CD57+ cells had been shown by flow cytometry in the patients chosen for sequencing. Every patient had a diagnosis of severe acquired aplastic anemia based on International Study of Aplastic Anemia and Agranulocytosis and Camitta criteria. At the time blood was sampled, none of the patients had received any therapy. TCR repertoires of sorted CD4+ and CD8+ blood T cells from severe aplastic anemia patients and healthy subjects were deep-sequenced in the study. In the USA, patient enrollment took place under clinicaltrials.gov protocols 00001620, 01623167, 00001397, 00071045, 00081523 and 00961064. Ficoll-Paque density gradient centrifugation was used to isolate peripheral blood mononuclear cells. Before DNA was extracted, CD4+ and CD8+ T cells were sorted using either FACS or magnetic beads. Genomic DNA served as template for TCR beta VDJ combination and CDR3 sequence profiling. TCR repertoire sequencing was run on an Illumina HiSeq 2000. The study's processing was this. TRBV/TRBJ rearrangement plots, CDR3 size and DJ length profiles, and Simpson's diversity index were used to evaluate the repertoires. The most abundant DNA sequence in the deep sequencing data was defined as the immunodominant clone. CDR3 amino acid sequences were screened for sharing across subjects and compared with published repertoires and the VDJdb database. TCRdb reworked the public reads: Q25 trimming with fastp, MiXCR clone assembly, productive beta chains retained. Every distinct CDR3 protein forms one entry, paired with its most common genes and DNA. TCRdb's processing, not the authors', yielded these V and J calls. Here the sample has around 200,000 distinct CDR3 sequences; approximately 48% occur a single time. The ten top clones hold 10% to 15% of the sample.

Turning to this clonotype: Its antigen has not been determined. No quality values exist for individual bases; no much larger clone is one base distant.

The sequence is built from TRBV6-4 and TRBJ2-1; the D gene is unclear. The sequence was collected from a human donor with aplastic anemia. Sequences were obtained from sorted CD4+, CD8+, or CD8+CD57+ T cells (not recorded which) from PBMCs. CDR3 reads: CASSDSGESGEQFF. The DNA is TGTGCCAGCAGTGACTCGGGTGAATCGGGCGAGCAGTTCTTC.